Shown below are 23 T cell receptor beta chains from a single sample sequenced in a study of shared clonotypes between healthy human individuals. Sequencing used immunoSEQ multiplex PCR; TCRdb keeps in-frame clones, though not all of them. The sample lists about 2.4 million clones; roughly 93% were seen once. Source material: naive CD4+ T cells from PBMCs. The subset was: CD45RA+ positively selected. The receptors come from a man aged 18-30 years in good health. Some clones in this sample may be carry-over from other donors' samples.

The chain recombines TRBV10-3 with TRBJ2-2; D might be TRBD1 (5 bases). The germline gives CDR1 ENHRY, CDR2 SYGVKD. Between the trimmed V and J ends, which lost 10 bases and 1 base, there was a span of 13 bases. The CDR3 is 14 amino acids. In nucleotides, the CDR3 is TGTGCCACCCAGGGCGTCGGGAACACCGGGGAGCTGTTTTTT. As protein: CATQGVGNTGELFF.

V is TRBV9 and J is TRBJ1-1; D call uncertain. From germline, CDR1 is SGDLS and CDR2 YYNGEE. Trimming took 4 bases from V and 2 from J, leaving 12 bases between them. CDR3 length equals 14 residues. CDR3 region: CASSPSAANTEAFF. In DNA form, the CDR3 reads TGTGCCAGCAGCCCCTCCGCGGCCAACACTGAAGCTTTCTTT.

The chain employs TRBV28 and TRBJ2-7; 7 bases are a match to TRBD1. The CDR3 is made up of 15 amino acids. V lost 6 bases to trimming and J lost 0 bases; unmatched junction nucleotides: 8. Germline V lookup: CDR1 MDHEN, CDR2 SYDVKM. The CDR3 spells CASRTPGQSSYEQYF. CDR3 coding DNA: TGTGCCAGCAGGACTCCGGGACAGAGCTCCTACGAGCAGTACTTC.

The CDR3, as DNA: TGCGCCAGCAGCTTGTGGGGTAGTGAGACCCAGTACTTC. Its protein product is CASSLWGSETQYF. The chain is built from TRBV5-1 and TRBJ2-5; D is undetermined. The germline V and J ends were trimmed by 1 base and 5 bases, with 9 bases remaining between them. Germline values: CDR1 SGHRS, CDR2 YFSETQ. The CDR3 is made up of 13 amino acids.

The chain recombines TRBV10-2 with TRBJ2-5; 7 positions agree with TRBD2. The closer fit of TRBJ2-7 to the DNA end suggests the J call may be wrong. The CDR3 contains 15 residues. The germline V gene encodes CDR1 WSHSY and CDR2 SAAADI. This CDR3 reads CASSSGAGTTYEQYF. For the CDR3, the DNA is TGCGCCAGCAGTTCGGGCGCAGGGACTACCTACGAGCAGTACTTC.

V usage is TRBV28 and J usage is TRBJ1-2; D perhaps matches TRBD1 (5 bases). The ends were cut back, 1 base at V and 5 bases at J, with 17 bases in the middle. The CDR3 contains 16 residues. Per the germline V gene, CDR1 is MDHEN and CDR2 is SYDVKM. CDR3 region: CASSLLSSWDGYGYTF. CDR3 nucleotide sequence: TGTGCCAGCAGTTTATTAAGTTCTTGGGACGGGTATGGCTACACCTTC.

The V call is TRBV15, the J call TRBJ1-5, with D possibly TRBD1 on 6 matching bases. The CDR3 spans 17 residues. Trimming shortened V by 5 bases and J by 5 bases, and 22 bases separated the two germline ends. The germline gives CDR1 LNHNV, CDR2 YYDKDF (reference sequence). The CDR3 sequence is CATSPTHNRALDQPQHF. The CDR3 DNA is TGTGCCACCAGCCCCACCCATAACAGGGCGTTAGATCAGCCCCAGCATTTT.

The chain joins TRBV29-1 to TRBJ1-1; no definite D call. Germline CDR1 is SQVTM and CDR2 is ANQGSEA. The CDR3 length is 12 residues. V lost 7 bases and J lost 10, with 19 bases in between. CDR3 nucleotides: TGCAGCGCAGGCTCTCACGGTCTGGCAGCTTTCTTT. As protein: CSAGSHGLAAFF.

J is TRBJ2-5 and V is TRBV5-1, with D possibly matching TRBD1 (5 bases). V lost 2 bases and J 5 bases, leaving 13 bases between the germline ends. The germline V gene encodes CDR1 SGHRS and CDR2 YFSETQ. This CDR3 has 14 residues. The CDR3 nucleotides are TGCGCCAGCAGCTTCGGACACGGAGACGAGACCCAGTACTTC. This codes for CASSFGHGDETQYF.

The rearrangement links TRBV7-2 to TRBJ1-3; no clear D. From germline, CDR1 is SGHTA and CDR2 FQGNSA. Trimming took 1 base from V and 1 from J, leaving 8 bases between them. There are 15 residues in the CDR3. DNA for the CDR3: TGTGCCAGCAGCTTAGGGAGAGAGTCTGGAAACACCATATATTTT. Its translation is CASSLGRESGNTIYF.

CDR3 sequence: CASSHPAGGGGYTF. CDR3 sequence (DNA): TGCGCCAGCAGCCACCCCGCGGGGGGCGGTGGCTACACCTTC. This rearrangement joins TRBV5-1 to TRBJ1-2, with D tentatively TRBD1 (6 bases). The V end lost 4 bases, the J end lost 7 bases, and 17 bases lay between the germline ends. This CDR3 has 14 amino acids. Germline V gene sequence: CDR1 SGHRS, CDR2 YFSETQ.

The J gene is TRBJ1-1, the V gene TRBV2; 7 bases line up with TRBD1. The V gene's germline CDR1 is SNHLY and CDR2 FYNNEI. This CDR3 contains 17 residues. The junction had 12 bases not matched to a gene; V was cut back by 3 bases and J by 2 bases. CDR3 amino acids: CASSETPGQLLNTEAFF. CDR3 DNA: TGTGCCAGCAGTGAGACTCCGGGACAGCTATTAAACACTGAAGCTTTCTTT.

This clone was seen a single time. This sequence joins TRBV4-1 and TRBJ2-3, with a tentative D call TRBD2 (5 bases). CDR1 is MGHRA and CDR2 is YSYEKL in the germline V gene. Trimming took off 3 bases at V and 2 bases at J, with 12 bases between the two ends. This CDR3 has 15 amino acids. CDR3 DNA sequence: TGCGCCAGCAGCCAGGCTACCGGGAACACAGATACGCAGTATTTT. Translated: CASSQATGNTDTQYF.

The chain carries TRBV28 and TRBJ1-2; the match to TRBD1 covers 7 bases. This CDR3 contains 14 residues. Germline CDR1 is MDHEN and CDR2 is SYDVKM. Trimming took 6 bases from V and 10 from J; bases not matched to a gene: 14. The CDR3 sequence is CASRRTGAPMPYTF. Here the CDR3 DNA reads TGTGCCAGCAGACGCACAGGGGCCCCGATGCCCTACACCTTC.

This chain joins TRBV15 and TRBJ1-2, with D unclear. The V end was cut by 0 bases, the J end by 8 bases, with 10 bases between. The germline V gene has CDR1 LNHNV and CDR2 YYDKDF (reference sequence). The CDR3 spans 13 residues. CDR3 nucleotide sequence: TGTGCCACCAGCAGAGATGTCGCGGGCGGCTACACCTTC. Translated, it gives CATSRDVAGGYTF.

The J gene is TRBJ1-4, the V gene TRBV14; 10 bases align to TRBD1. The CDR3 is 13 residues long. CDR1 SGHDN and CDR2 FVKESK come from the germline V gene. The J segment lost 7 bases and the V segment lost 8 bases, leaving 4 bases of the junction unmatched. The CDR3 DNA reads TGTGCCAGCTCGAGGACAGGGGGTGAAAAACTGTTTTTT. Amino acids: CASSRTGGEKLFF.

This chain connects TRBV10-2 to TRBJ2-1, with TRBD2 identical over 7 bases. After removal of 4 bases from V and 4 bases from J, the junction contained 13 bases not matched to a gene. The germline CDR1 and CDR2 sequences are WSHSY and SAAADI. The CDR3 loop spans 17 amino acids. CDR3 DNA: TGCGCCAGCAGTGCCGCTGAGCTGGGACTAAGATACAATGAGCAGTTCTTC. This encodes CASSAAELGLRYNEQFF.

This clone was detected only a few times. The CDR3 DNA is TGTGCCAGCAGTTTATGGGAGGACAGGGATGACACTGAAGCTTTCTTT. Amino acid sequence: CASSLWEDRDDTEAFF. This sequence joins TRBV28 and TRBJ1-1, with TRBD1 identical over 8 bases. The CDR3 sequence is 16 residues long. Unmatched junction bases numbered 6, after V lost 0 bases and J lost 3 bases. Germline values: CDR1 MDHEN, CDR2 SYDVKM.

The V gene is TRBV5-1, the J gene TRBJ2-2; 11 nucleotides match TRBD2. CDR1 is SGHRS and CDR2 is YFSETQ in the germline V gene. Trimming took 2 bases from V and 5 from J; bases not matched to a gene: 5. The CDR3 consists of 16 residues. The CDR3 bases are TGCGCCAGCAGCTTTGTTCTAGCGGGAGGTACCGGGGAGCTGTTTTTT. It is translated as CASSFVLAGGTGELFF.

This chain connects TRBV6-5 to TRBJ1-1, with 7 bases matching TRBD1. Losses at the gene ends were 7 bases for V and 6 bases for J; bases not matched to a gene: 8. CDR1 and CDR2 (germline): MNHEY, SVGAGI. The CDR3 runs to 13 residues. CDR3 nucleotides: TGTGCCAGCACCCGGGGGACAGACGCTGAAGCTTTCTTT. Its protein product is CASTRGTDAEAFF.

The chain is built from TRBV6-5 and TRBJ2-7; D tentatively fits TRBD1 or TRBD2 (5 bases each). Germline V CDR1 and CDR2: MNHEY, SVGAGI. The CDR3 loop spans 12 amino acids. The chain's CDR3 is CAGVLTPYEQYF. The CDR3 DNA reads TGTGCGGGGGTTTTAACACCCTACGAGCAGTACTTC.

The chain joins TRBV5-4 to TRBJ1-5; D is unresolved. CDR1 is SGHNT and CDR2 is YYREEE in the germline V gene (reference sequence). The CDR3 sequence is 13 residues long. The ends were cut back, 4 bases at V and 5 bases at J, with 10 bases in the middle. DNA of the CDR3: TGTGCCAGCAGCGCTGGAGAGGATCAGCCCCAGCATTTT. This gives the protein CASSAGEDQPQHF.

The chain couples TRBV9 to TRBJ1-4; 7 bases are shared with TRBD1. The germline V gene has CDR1 SGDLS and CDR2 YYNGEE. This CDR3 is built from 17 residues. Trimming at V came to 0 bases and at J to 8 bases, leaving 13 bases not matched to a gene. CDR3 in DNA: TGTGCCAGCAGCGTAGGGGCTCCTCAGGGGGGAAGGGAAAAACTGTTTTTT. It is translated as CASSVGAPQGGREKLFF. The variable domain in full, with the rest retrieved from reference TRBV9 and TRBJ1-4, is DSGVTQTPKHLITATGQRVTLRCSPRSGDLSVYWYQQSLDQGLQFLIQYYNGEERAKGNILERFSAQQFPDLHSELNLSSLELGDSALYFCASSVGAPQGGREKLFFGSGTQLSVL.